The 5 T cell receptor beta chains below come from one sample, sequenced in a study of blood T cell repertoires in COVID-19. Only in-frame clones appear in the TCRdb table, and some are missing; sequencing was by immunoSEQ multiplex PCR. The data contain roughly 300,000 clones, around 85% of them singletons. Sequencing was performed on PBMCs or T cells enriched from blood (not recorded which). Receptors originate from a woman in her forties or fifties who had recovered from COVID-19.

J is TRBJ1-3 and V is TRBV6-5, with 8 bases identical to TRBD1. CDR3 length equals 15 residues. Germline-derived CDR1 and CDR2 are MNHEY and SVGAGI. Trimming removed 4 bases from V and 4 bases from J; junction bases left unmatched: 6. The CDR3 DNA follows: TGTGCCAGCAGTTCCCGACAGGGGCACGGAAACACCATATATTTT. The encoded protein is CASSSRQGHGNTIYF.

V and J are TRBV6-5 and TRBJ2-7; a possible D gene is TRBD2 (6 bases). The V end lost 6 bases, the J end lost 5 bases, and 20 bases lay between the germline ends. Germline assignment: CDR1 MNHEY and CDR2 SVGAGI. The CDR3 runs 15 residues. The chain's CDR3 is CASSQPGRSTNEQYF. The CDR3 bases are TGTGCCAGCAGCCAACCCGGGAGATCAACTAACGAGCAGTACTTC.

The rearrangement uses TRBV28 and TRBJ2-7, with a tentative D call TRBD1 (6 bases). This CDR3 is built from 12 residues. V lost 2 bases, J lost 6 bases, and 8 bases lay in between. Germline V gene sequence: CDR1 MDHEN, CDR2 SYDVKM. CDR3 in amino acids: CASSLLGAEQYF. CDR3 coding DNA: TGTGCCAGCAGTTTACTGGGGGCCGAGCAGTACTTC.

The chain has TRBV7-2 and TRBJ2-3; 9 bases map to TRBD2. With V trimmed by 0 bases and J by 3 bases, 4 bases remained unmatched. Germline V lookup: CDR1 SGHTA, CDR2 FQGNSA. The CDR3 runs to 16 residues. Written as DNA, the CDR3 is TGTGCCAGCAGCTTAGCGCGGCGGGAGGGAACAGATACGCAGTATTTT. This translates into CASSLARREGTDTQYF.

The genes are TRBV10-2 and TRBJ1-1; possible D gene TRBD1, 6 bases. CDR3 size: 13 residues. V shed 7 bases and J shed 3 bases, with 12 bases lying between them. Germline loops: CDR1 WSHSY, CDR2 SAAADI. The CDR3 here is CASTRGPDTEAFF. The DNA of the CDR3 is TGCGCCAGCACCAGGGGACCCGACACTGAAGCTTTCTTT.